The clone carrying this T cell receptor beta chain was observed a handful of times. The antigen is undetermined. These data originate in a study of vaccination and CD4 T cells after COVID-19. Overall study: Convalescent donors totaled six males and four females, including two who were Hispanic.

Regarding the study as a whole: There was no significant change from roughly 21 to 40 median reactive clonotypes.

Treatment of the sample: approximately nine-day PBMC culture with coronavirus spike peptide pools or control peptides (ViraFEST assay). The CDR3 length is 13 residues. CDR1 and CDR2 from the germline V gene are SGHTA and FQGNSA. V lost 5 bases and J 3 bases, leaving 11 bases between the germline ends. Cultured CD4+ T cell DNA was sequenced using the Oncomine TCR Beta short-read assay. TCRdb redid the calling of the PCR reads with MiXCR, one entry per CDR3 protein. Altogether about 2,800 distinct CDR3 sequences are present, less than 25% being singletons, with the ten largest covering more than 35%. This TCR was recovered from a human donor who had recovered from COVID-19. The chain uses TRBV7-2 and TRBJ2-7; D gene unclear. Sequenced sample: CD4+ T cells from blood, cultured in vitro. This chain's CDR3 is CASSPTSFYEQYF. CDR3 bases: TGTGCCAGCAGCCCCACAAGCTTCTACGAGCAGTACTTC.